This TCR beta chain originates from a study of cytomegalovirus exposure and HLA in healthy donors. Findings and caveats of the study: In a later analysis, most CMV-associated TCR beta chains appeared HLA-restricted.

Concerning this clone itself: As yet, its antigen is unknown.

The germline CDR1 and CDR2 sequences are MNHEY and SVGAGI. V was pared by 8 bases and J by 5 bases, with 9 bases of the junction left unmatched. The CDR3 is 14 residues long. This PCR relied on a set of 60 Vbeta primers and 13 Jbeta primers. Assay: immunoSEQ multiplex PCR; the TCRdb copy retains only in-frame clones and omits some. The table records more than 85,000 clones, more than 65% of them present only once. Sequenced: PBMCs. The chain links TRBV6-5 to TRBJ1-1; 9 bases fit TRBD1. This TCR was recovered from a woman in her 50s in good health and CMV-seropositive. The CDR3 DNA reads TGTGCCAGCGCGACGGGACAGGGAAGGACTGAAGCTTTCTTT. Translated, it gives CASATGQGRTEAFF.